These 20 T cell receptor beta chains came from one sample sequenced in a study of CD8 T cells in Susac syndrome. RNA, at about 0.45 to 1 ug, was reverse transcribed with random hexamers. TCRdb ran MiXCR on the immunoSEQ multiplex PCR reads and lists one entry per CDR3 protein. This sample has 200,000 to 300,000 distinct CDR3 sequences, with around 93% found just once. Sequenced sample: CD4+ T cells from PBMCs. The receptor source for this set is a human donor with multiple sclerosis.

This clonotype was seen only once. The chain carries TRBV19 and TRBJ1-1; D unresolved. This CDR3 spans 14 amino acids. Germline-derived CDR1 and CDR2 are LNHDA and SQIVND (reference sequence). Trimming took off 2 bases at V and 2 bases at J, with 9 bases between the two ends. The CDR3 DNA sequence: TGTGCCAGTAGTATAAGGCGGGAAAACACTGAAGCTTTCTTT. It specifies CASSIRRENTEAFF.

The genes are TRBV9 and TRBJ2-3, with D perhaps TRBD2 (6 bases). Germline lookup yields CDR1 SGDLS and CDR2 YYNGEE. This CDR3 has 16 amino acids. The ends were cut back, 3 bases at V and 2 bases at J, with 16 bases in the middle. CDR3 in amino acids: CASSAHAGLPTDTQYF. DNA of the CDR3: TGTGCCAGCAGCGCCCACGCGGGGCTCCCCACAGATACGCAGTATTTT.

This clonotype was picked up one time. The V gene is TRBV3-1, the J gene TRBJ2-5, with TRBD1 as a possible D gene (6 bases). The CDR3 has 13 amino acids. V gave up 8 bases and J gave up 4 bases, with 14 bases separating them. Germline V gene lookup returns CDR1 LGHDT and CDR2 YNNKEL (reference sequence). The CDR3 sequence: CASGQGTRETQYF. Written as DNA, the CDR3 is TGTGCCAGCGGGCAGGGGACGCGAGAGACCCAGTACTTC.

The rearrangement links TRBV18 to TRBJ2-3, with D hard to call. The V gene's germline CDR1 is KGHSH and CDR2 LQKENI. This CDR3 spans 13 amino acids. Trimming removed 3 bases at V and 2 bases at J, with 6 bases between. DNA for the CDR3: TGTGCCAGCTCACCGAGGACCACAGATACGCAGTATTTT. Its translation is CASSPRTTDTQYF.

The chain employs TRBV11-3 and TRBJ2-7; 11 bases line up with TRBD1. The V segment lost 5 bases and the J segment 4 bases; nucleotides outside the gene matches: 4. The germline V gene has CDR1 SGHNT and CDR2 YENEEA. There are 14 residues in the CDR3. The CDR3 loop is CASSRDRGKYEQYV. The CDR3 DNA sequence: TGTGCCAGCAGCCGGGACAGGGGGAAGTACGAGCAGTACGTC.

The CDR3 nucleotides are TGTGCCAGCAGTGAACAGGGGATCTACGAGCAGTACTTC. Its protein product is CASSEQGIYEQYF. The chain links TRBV2 to TRBJ2-7; tentative D call: TRBD1 (6 bases). This CDR3 has 13 residues. CDR1 is SNHLY, CDR2 FYNNEI, per germline. V was trimmed by 2 bases and J by 3 bases, leaving 8 bases between them. The complete variable domain, with remaining parts taken from reference TRBV2 and TRBJ2-7, reads EPEVTQTPSHQVTQMGQEVILRCVPISNHLYFYWYRQILGQKVEFLVSFYNNEISEKSEIFDDQFSVERPDGSNFTLKIRSTKLEDSAMYFCASSEQGIYEQYFGPGTRLTVT.

V gene TRBV27 combines with J gene TRBJ2-1; tentatively, D is TRBD1 or TRBD2 (5 bases each). V dropped 3 bases and J dropped 9 bases, with 9 bases sitting between them. CDR1 and CDR2 (germline): MNHEY, SMNVEV (reference sequence). The CDR3 has 12 residues. The CDR3 DNA follows: TGTGCCAGCAGTTTCCGGGGCACTGAGCAGTTCTTC. Amino acid sequence: CASSFRGTEQFF.

This CDR3 reads CASSDPGTNMNIQYF. The CDR3 DNA follows: TGTGCCAGCAGTGATCCCGGGACTAATATGAACATTCAGTACTTC. The V gene is TRBV25-1, the J gene TRBJ2-4; 7 positions match TRBD2. The CDR3 is 15 amino acids. V lost 3 bases to trimming and J lost 7 bases; unmatched junction nucleotides: 9. Germline V lookup: CDR1 MGHDK, CDR2 SYGVNS.

The rearrangement links TRBV29-1 to TRBJ2-1; D may be TRBD1 or TRBD2 (6 bases each). Trimming pared 7 bases from V and 7 bases from J, leaving 11 bases between. The CDR3 length is 11 residues. CDR1 and CDR2 (germline): SQVTM, ANQGSEA. In nucleotides, the CDR3 is TGCAGCGGAGGAGGGGGTAATGAGCAGTTCTTC. Translated: CSGGGGNEQFF.

The genes are TRBV6-1 and TRBJ2-7; 7 nucleotides align to TRBD2. This CDR3 contains 14 residues. Per germline, CDR1 MNHNS and CDR2 SASEGT. V lost 3 bases, J lost 4 bases, and 6 bases stayed unmatched. The CDR3: CASSEGGPLYEQYV. The CDR3 bases are TGTGCCAGCAGTGAGGGAGGGCCGCTATACGAGCAGTACGTC.

The chain couples TRBV24-1 to TRBJ2-3; D unresolved. The V gene's germline CDR1 is KGHDR and CDR2 SFDVKD. The length of the CDR3 is 14 residues. V lost 4 bases, J lost 2 bases, and 9 bases lay in between. The CDR3 bases are TGTGCCACCAGTGACCCACGGACCACAGATACGCAGTATTTT. It is translated as CATSDPRTTDTQYF.

This clonotype has more than one count but fewer than ten. V is TRBV5-6 and J is TRBJ2-2; D not certain. The CDR3 is made up of 14 amino acids. The V and J ends lost 1 base and 1 base respectively, with 5 bases between them. From germline, CDR1 is SGHDT and CDR2 YYEEEE. The CDR3 region is CASSLSVNTGELFF. CDR3 DNA: TGTGCCAGCAGCTTGTCCGTGAACACCGGGGAGCTGTTTTTT. Filled out from reference TRBV5-6 and TRBJ2-2, the complete variable domain reads DAGVTQSPTHLIKTRGQQVTLRCSPKSGHDTVSWYQQALGQGPQFIFQYYEEEERQRGNFPDRFSGHQFPNYSSELNVNALLLGDSALYLCASSLSVNTGELFFGEGSRLTVL.

The V call is TRBV20-1, the J call TRBJ1-5; 8 bases agree with TRBD1. Germline V CDR1 and CDR2: DFQATT, SNEGSKA (reference sequence). The V and J ends lost 5 bases and 2 bases, in that order; junction bases with no gene match: 14. The CDR3 has 17 residues. The CDR3 loop is CSADKTGEGSGNQPQHF. CDR3 DNA sequence: TGCAGTGCTGATAAGACAGGGGAGGGTTCAGGCAATCAGCCCCAGCATTTT.

CDR3 nucleotide sequence: TGTGCCATCAGTGACTCACAGGGGTTCGCGAACACCGGGGAGCTGTTTTTT. This sequence encodes CAISDSQGFANTGELFF. The genes are TRBV10-3 and TRBJ2-2; the match to TRBD1 covers 7 bases. Trimming cost V 3 bases and J 0 bases; bases outside gene matches: 7. The CDR3 has 17 amino acids. Germline CDR1 ENHRY, CDR2 SYGVKD.

The V call is TRBV12-3 or TRBV12-4, the J call TRBJ1-5; D ambiguous. Trimming stripped 5 bases from V and 1 base from J, with 6 bases between. This CDR3 has 13 amino acids. CDR3 DNA: TGTGCCAGCAGTCGAGAAAGCAATCAGCCCCAGCATTTT. Its translation: CASSRESNQPQHF.

The chain employs TRBV30 and TRBJ1-5; no clear D. The germline V and J ends were trimmed by 2 bases and 7 bases, with 12 bases remaining between them. The germline V gene encodes CDR1 GTSNPN and CDR2 SVGIG (reference sequence). The CDR3 length is 13 residues. The CDR3 sequence: CAWSTKGGQPQHF. CDR3 sequence (DNA): TGTGCCTGGAGTACGAAGGGCGGACAGCCCCAGCATTTT.

V is TRBV2 and J is TRBJ1-2; D gene uncertain. The germline V gene has CDR1 SNHLY and CDR2 FYNNEI. Trimming took 5 bases from V and 6 from J, leaving 19 bases between them. The CDR3 length is 15 residues. Written as DNA, the CDR3 is TGTGCCAGCAGTCCCTGGATATCTGGAGTCGATGGCTACACCTTC. It encodes CASSPWISGVDGYTF. The full variable domain, with the rest looked up from reference TRBV2 and TRBJ1-2, is EPEVTQTPSHQVTQMGQEVILRCVPISNHLYFYWYRQILGQKVEFLVSFYNNEISEKSEIFDDQFSVERPDGSNFTLKIRSTKLEDSAMYFCASSPWISGVDGYTFGSGTRLTVV.

This chain joins TRBV20-1 and TRBJ1-5; 8 nucleotides align to TRBD1. CDR3 length: 14 amino acids. Germline-derived CDR1 and CDR2 are DFQATT and SNEGSKA (reference sequence). The V segment lost 6 bases and the J segment 0 bases; nucleotides outside the gene matches: 4. CDR3 DNA: TGCAGTGCGAGGCAGGGGGCTAGCAATCAGCCCCAGCATTTT. Translating it yields CSARQGASNQPQHF.

This chain connects TRBV4-2 to TRBJ2-3; 8 bases are shared with TRBD2. The V and J ends lost 0 bases and 4 bases, in that order; junction bases with no gene match: 9. This CDR3 comprises 17 residues. From germline, CDR1 is LGHNA and CDR2 YNFKEQ. The CDR3 bases are TGTGCCAGCAGCCAAGAGTCTACGGGGGGGCAGGCAGATACGCAGTATTTT. This gives the protein CASSQESTGGQADTQYF.

V usage is TRBV28 and J usage is TRBJ2-7; D ambiguous. The CDR3 sequence is 13 residues long. Trimming stripped 6 bases from V and 4 bases from J, with 13 bases between. Germline V gene sequence: CDR1 MDHEN, CDR2 SYDVKM. The CDR3 sequence is CASSPGPGYEQYV. The DNA of the CDR3 is TGTGCCAGCAGCCCAGGCCCGGGTTACGAGCAGTACGTC.